This record looks at one T cell receptor beta chain sequence and its context. Its cognate antigen is unknown. The data are from a study of cytomegalovirus exposure and HLA in healthy donors. Overall study: Among the approximately 410 genotyped donors, 81% were placed in the Caucasian-associated ancestry cluster.

V lost 3 bases and J lost 3; bases outside the gene matches: 6. Germline V CDR1 and CDR2: PRHDT, FYEKMQ (reference sequence). This CDR3 is built from 17 residues. Study-wide points: In a later analysis, across HLA loci, associated TCR counts were highest for DRB1, lowest for HLA-C. When the data were analyzed later, several of the most significant clusters appeared to be linked to common viral pathogens. In an earlier analysis, about 87% or about 30%: the productive usage of most TCR beta V segments.

The primer mix had 60 Vbeta and 13 Jbeta primers. Measured with immunoSEQ multiplex PCR; TCRdb has only the in-frame clones, and not every one. The sample totals tens of thousands of clones. This sequence originates from a woman aged 40 to 49 in good health and CMV-seronegative. Sequencing was carried out using PBMCs. The chain has TRBV13 and TRBJ2-2; 11 bases line up with TRBD1. DNA for the CDR3: TGTGCCAGCAGCTTCGAAACGGGACAGGGGGACACCGGGGAGCTGTTTTTT. Encoded protein: CASSFETGQGDTGELFF.